Detailed here is one T cell receptor (beta chain). No antigen is known for it. Via MiXCR, TCRdb re-called the RT-PCR reads, giving one row per CDR3 protein. The sample has fewer than 700,000 distinct CDR3 sequences; 10% to 15% are singletons. The sample is drawn from a study of response to subunit inactivated influenza vaccine. Overall study findings and caveats: T cells newly recruited by each seasonal influenza vaccination are few, the authors suggested.

Trimming took off 5 bases at V and 4 bases at J, with 20 bases between the two ends. The CDR3 is made up of 17 amino acids. Germline-derived CDR1 and CDR2 are MNHNS and SASEGT. This TCR came from a man aged 50 or older who received an inactivated influenza vaccine. This chain links TRBV6-1 with TRBJ2-2; D perhaps matches TRBD1 (6 bases). The sample here was PBMCs from blood, taken 35 to 45 days after vaccination. The CDR3 loop is CASSLDRGTIGTGELFF. The CDR3 DNA reads TGTGCCAGCAGTCTGGATAGAGGGACAATAGGCACCGGGGAGCTGTTTTTT.